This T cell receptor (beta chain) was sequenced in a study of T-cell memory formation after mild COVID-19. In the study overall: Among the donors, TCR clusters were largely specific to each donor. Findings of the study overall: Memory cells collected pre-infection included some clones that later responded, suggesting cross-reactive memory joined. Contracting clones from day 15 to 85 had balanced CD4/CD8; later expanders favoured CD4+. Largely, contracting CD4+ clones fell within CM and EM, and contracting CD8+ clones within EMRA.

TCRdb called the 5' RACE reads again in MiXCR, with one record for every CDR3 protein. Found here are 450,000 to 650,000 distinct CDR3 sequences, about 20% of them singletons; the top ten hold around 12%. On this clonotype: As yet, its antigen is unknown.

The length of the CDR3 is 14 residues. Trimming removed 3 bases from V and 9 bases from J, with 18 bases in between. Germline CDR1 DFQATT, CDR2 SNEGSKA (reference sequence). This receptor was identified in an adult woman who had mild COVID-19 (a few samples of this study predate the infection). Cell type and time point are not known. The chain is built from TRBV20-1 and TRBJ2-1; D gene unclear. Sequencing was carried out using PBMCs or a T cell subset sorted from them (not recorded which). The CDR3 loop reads CSASPPATFGEQFF. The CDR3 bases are TGCAGTGCTAGCCCCCCGGCCACTTTTGGTGAGCAGTTCTTC.